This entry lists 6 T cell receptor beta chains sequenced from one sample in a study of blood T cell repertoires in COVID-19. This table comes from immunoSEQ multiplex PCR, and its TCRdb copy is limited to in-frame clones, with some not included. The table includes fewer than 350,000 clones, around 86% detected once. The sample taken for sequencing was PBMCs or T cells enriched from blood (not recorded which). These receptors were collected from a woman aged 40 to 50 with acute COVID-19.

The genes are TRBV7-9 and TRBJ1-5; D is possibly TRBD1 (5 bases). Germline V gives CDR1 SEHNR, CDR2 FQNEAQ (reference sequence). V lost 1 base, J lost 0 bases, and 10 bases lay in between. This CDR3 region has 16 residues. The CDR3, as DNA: TGTGCCAGCAGCTTAGGGGTGACAGCTAGCAATCAGCCCCAGCATTTT. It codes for CASSLGVTASNQPQHF.

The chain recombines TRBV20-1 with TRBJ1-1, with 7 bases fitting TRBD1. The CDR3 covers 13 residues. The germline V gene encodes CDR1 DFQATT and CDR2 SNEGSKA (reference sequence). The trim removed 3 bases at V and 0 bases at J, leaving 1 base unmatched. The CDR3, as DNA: TGCAGTGCTAGTGGGACAGTGAACACTGAAGCTTTCTTT. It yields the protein CSASGTVNTEAFF.

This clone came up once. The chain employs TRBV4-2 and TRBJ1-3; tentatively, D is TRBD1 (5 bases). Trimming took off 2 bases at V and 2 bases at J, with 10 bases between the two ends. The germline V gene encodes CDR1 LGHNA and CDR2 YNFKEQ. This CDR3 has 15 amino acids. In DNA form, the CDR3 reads TGTGCCAGCAGCCAATCCCCCAGGGCTGGAAACACCATATATTTT. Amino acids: CASSQSPRAGNTIYF.

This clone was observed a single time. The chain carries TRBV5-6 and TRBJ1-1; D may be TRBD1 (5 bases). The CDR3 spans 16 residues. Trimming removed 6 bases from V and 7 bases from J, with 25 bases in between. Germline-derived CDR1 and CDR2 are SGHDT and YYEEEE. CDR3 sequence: CASILYRGDLPNEAFF. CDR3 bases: TGTGCCAGCATCCTATATAGGGGTGACCTGCCGAATGAAGCTTTCTTT. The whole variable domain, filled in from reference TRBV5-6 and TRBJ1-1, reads DAGVTQSPTHLIKTRGQQVTLRCSPKSGHDTVSWYQQALGQGPQFIFQYYEEEERQRGNFPDRFSGHQFPNYSSELNVNALLLGDSALYLCASILYRGDLPNEAFFGQGTRLTVV.

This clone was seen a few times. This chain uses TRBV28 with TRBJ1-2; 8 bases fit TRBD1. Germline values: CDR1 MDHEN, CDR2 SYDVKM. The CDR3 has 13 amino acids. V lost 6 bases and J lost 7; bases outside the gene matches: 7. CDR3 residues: CASRVTGGIGYTF. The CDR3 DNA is TGTGCCAGCAGGGTAACAGGGGGGATTGGCTACACCTTC.

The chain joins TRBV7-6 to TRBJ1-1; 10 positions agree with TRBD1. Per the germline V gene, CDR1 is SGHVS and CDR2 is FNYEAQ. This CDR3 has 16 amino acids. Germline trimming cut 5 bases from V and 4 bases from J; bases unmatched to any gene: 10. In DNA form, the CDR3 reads TGTGCCAGCAGCCGGGCTAAGACAGGGGGCGTCACTGAAGCTTTCTTT. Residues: CASSRAKTGGVTEAFF.